This is a list of T cell receptor beta chains from one sample in a study of OX40 agonist ivuxolimab in advanced cancers. TCRdb keeps only in-frame clones here, not all; method: immunoSEQ multiplex PCR. The data show 50,000 to 65,000 clones, with approximately 80% seen just once and over 10% held by the top ten. Source: CD4+ or CD8+ T cells sorted from blood, taken in a trial of the OX40 agonist ivuxolimab. Every receptor here comes from an adult with an advanced solid tumor such as melanoma, head and neck, liver or kidney cancer. CDR3s include the opening cysteine and the closing phenylalanine or tryptophan. Fields, in order: CDR3 DNA, CDR3 protein, V gene, J gene, clone size, D gene. D genes are given only for firm matches. The size of a clone is reported for some rows only, either as once, few or many, or as a class for expanded clones.

cdr3_nt: TGCGCCAGCAGCCCCGGGACCGCGCGTGGAAACACCATATATTTT
cdr3_aa: CASSPGTARGNTIYF
v_call: TRBV10-1
j_call: TRBJ1-3
clone_size: -
d_call: -

cdr3_nt: TGTGCCAGCAGCTCTGCAACCCAGGGAAACACCATATATTTT
cdr3_aa: CASSSATQGNTIYF
v_call: TRBV5-4
j_call: TRBJ1-3
clone_size: -
d_call: -

cdr3_nt: TGTGCCAGCAGTAAGGGACAGGGTGGGTACGAGCAGTACTTC
cdr3_aa: CASSKGQGGYEQYF
v_call: TRBV27
j_call: TRBJ2-7
clone_size: -
d_call: TRBD1

cdr3_nt: TGTGCCAGCAGCGTACTAGCGGGAGAGGGCACAGATACGCAGTATTTT
cdr3_aa: CASSVLAGEGTDTQYF
v_call: TRBV9
j_call: TRBJ2-3
clone_size: -
d_call: TRBD2

cdr3_nt: TGCAGTGCGGCAGGGAGAACTGAAGCTTTCTTT
cdr3_aa: CSAAGRTEAFF
v_call: TRBV20-1
j_call: TRBJ1-1
clone_size: -
d_call: -

cdr3_nt: TGTGCCAGCAGCTTGTGGGGGGCTGGGGACAATGAGCAGTTCTTC
cdr3_aa: CASSLWGAGDNEQFF
v_call: TRBV5-8
j_call: TRBJ2-1
clone_size: -
d_call: -

cdr3_nt: TGTGCCAGCACCCGACAGTTAAATTCACCCCTCCACTTT
cdr3_aa: CASTRQLNSPLHF
v_call: TRBV2
j_call: TRBJ1-6
clone_size: few
d_call: -

cdr3_nt: TGTGCCAGCAGTTCGACACCCACGAGAGAGCAGTACTTC
cdr3_aa: CASSSTPTREQYF
v_call: TRBV28
j_call: TRBJ2-7
clone_size: -
d_call: -

cdr3_nt: TGTGCCAGCAGCCAAGCCCGGGGTTTACCCCTCCACTTT
cdr3_aa: CASSQARGLPLHF
v_call: TRBV14
j_call: TRBJ1-6
clone_size: -
d_call: -

cdr3_nt: TGTGCCAGCAGTTCCGGGACAAATTCCGGGGAGCTGTTTTTT
cdr3_aa: CASSSGTNSGELFF
v_call: TRBV6-1
j_call: TRBJ2-2
clone_size: -
d_call: -

cdr3_nt: TGTGCCAGCAGCTTCGTGGGGAGCGGCACAGATACGCAGTATTTT
cdr3_aa: CASSFVGSGTDTQYF
v_call: TRBV7-8
j_call: TRBJ2-3
clone_size: -
d_call: -

cdr3_nt: TGTGCTAGTCTCATTGGCTACACCTTC
cdr3_aa: CASLIGYTF
v_call: TRBV19
j_call: TRBJ1-2
clone_size: -
d_call: -

cdr3_nt: TGTGCCAGCAGTTACTCGTACCACGATGGCTACACCTTC
cdr3_aa: CASSYSYHDGYTF
v_call: TRBV6-6
j_call: TRBJ1-2
clone_size: -
d_call: -

cdr3_nt: TGTGCCAGCAGCTACCAGGGGGCGATCAGAGAGAACATTCAGTACTTC
cdr3_aa: CASSYQGAIRENIQYF
v_call: TRBV7-3
j_call: TRBJ2-4
clone_size: -
d_call: TRBD1

cdr3_nt: TGTGCCAGCAGAAAGGGGGGGGTGGTGAACACTGAAGCTTTCTTT
cdr3_aa: CASRKGGVVNTEAFF
v_call: TRBV7-2
j_call: TRBJ1-1
clone_size: few
d_call: -

cdr3_nt: TGTGCCACCAGGAACGACAGGGAGGAGACCCAGTACTTC
cdr3_aa: CATRNDREETQYF
v_call: TRBV15
j_call: TRBJ2-5
clone_size: -
d_call: TRBD1

cdr3_nt: TGTGCCAGCTCACCCGGGACAGGGGAAAAACTGTTTTTT
cdr3_aa: CASSPGTGEKLFF
v_call: TRBV18
j_call: TRBJ1-4
clone_size: -
d_call: TRBD1

cdr3_nt: TGTGCCAGCAGCGAAAGGGTATACGATTCACCCCTCCACTTT
cdr3_aa: CASSERVYDSPLHF
v_call: TRBV7-3
j_call: TRBJ1-6
clone_size: -
d_call: -

cdr3_nt: TGTGCCAGCAGTTTGACAGCAACTAGCACAGATACGCAGTATTTT
cdr3_aa: CASSLTATSTDTQYF
v_call: TRBV5-6
j_call: TRBJ2-3
clone_size: -
d_call: -

cdr3_nt: TGTGCCAGCGGCAGGGGAGGGTCACCCCTCCACTTT
cdr3_aa: CASGRGGSPLHF
v_call: TRBV9
j_call: TRBJ1-6
clone_size: -
d_call: -

cdr3_nt: TGTGCCAGCAGCCCCTACGGACAGCCCCAGCATTTT
cdr3_aa: CASSPYGQPQHF
v_call: TRBV2
j_call: TRBJ1-5
clone_size: -
d_call: -

cdr3_nt: TGTGCCAGCTCACCACAGGATAATCAGCCCCAGCATTTT
cdr3_aa: CASSPQDNQPQHF
v_call: TRBV18
j_call: TRBJ1-5
clone_size: few
d_call: -

cdr3_nt: TGTGCCAGCAGTACCCTCTTCCCGACAGGGGCCAGCTCCTACAATGAGCAGTTCTTC
cdr3_aa: CASSTLFPTGASSYNEQFF
v_call: TRBV28
j_call: TRBJ2-1
clone_size: -
d_call: TRBD1

cdr3_nt: TGTGCCAGCAGGGAACAGGGCTCTGGGGCCAACGTCCTGACTTTC
cdr3_aa: CASREQGSGANVLTF
v_call: TRBV6-5
j_call: TRBJ2-6
clone_size: once
d_call: -

cdr3_nt: TGTGCCAGCAGCTTCGCCAGAGAGACCCAGTACTTC
cdr3_aa: CASSFARETQYF
v_call: TRBV7-2
j_call: TRBJ2-5
clone_size: -
d_call: -

cdr3_nt: TGTGCCAGCTCCGCGCTTATGAACACTGAAGCTTTCTTT
cdr3_aa: CASSALMNTEAFF
v_call: TRBV28
j_call: TRBJ1-1
clone_size: -
d_call: -

cdr3_nt: TGTGCCAGCAGCCCCCAGCCCGGAGATACGCAGTATTTT
cdr3_aa: CASSPQPGDTQYF
v_call: TRBV7-2
j_call: TRBJ2-3
clone_size: -
d_call: -

cdr3_nt: TGTGCCAGCAGGGGTCAGACACCTAAAGGTTTCTACGAGCAGTACTTC
cdr3_aa: CASRGQTPKGFYEQYF
v_call: TRBV27
j_call: TRBJ2-7
clone_size: -
d_call: -

cdr3_nt: TGTGCCAGCAGTTCAAGGGACGACCTCTTC
cdr3_aa: CASSSRDDLF
v_call: TRBV27
j_call: TRBJ2-7
clone_size: -
d_call: -

cdr3_nt: TGTGCCAGCAGTGTAGCGGGACCCACTGGCGAGCAGTACTTC
cdr3_aa: CASSVAGPTGEQYF
v_call: TRBV2
j_call: TRBJ2-7
clone_size: -
d_call: TRBD2

cdr3_nt: TGTGCCAGCAGCCAAGTTCAGCCCACAGATACGCAGTATTTT
cdr3_aa: CASSQVQPTDTQYF
v_call: TRBV14
j_call: TRBJ2-3
clone_size: few
d_call: -

cdr3_nt: TGTGCCAGCAGCTTTTATCAGGGCGGTTCCTACGAGCAGTACTTC
cdr3_aa: CASSFYQGGSYEQYF
v_call: TRBV5-6
j_call: TRBJ2-7
clone_size: -
d_call: -

cdr3_nt: TGTGCCAGCAGCCCTCTTTCAGGGGGTGAGACCCAGTACTTC
cdr3_aa: CASSPLSGGETQYF
v_call: TRBV7-2
j_call: TRBJ2-5
clone_size: -
d_call: TRBD1

cdr3_nt: TGCAGTGCTCCTACCAAGGGCTACACCTTC
cdr3_aa: CSAPTKGYTF
v_call: TRBV20-1
j_call: TRBJ1-2
clone_size: -
d_call: -

cdr3_nt: TGTGCCAGCAGTTGGACCCTTAATGAAAAACTGTTTTTT
cdr3_aa: CASSWTLNEKLFF
v_call: TRBV28
j_call: TRBJ1-4
clone_size: -
d_call: -

cdr3_nt: TGTGCCAGCAGCTTAGGGGCCGGGGAGCTGTTTTTT
cdr3_aa: CASSLGAGELFF
v_call: TRBV11-3
j_call: TRBJ2-2
clone_size: -
d_call: -

cdr3_nt: TGCGCCAGCAGCTTGGAACAATCGTATAATTCACCCCTCCACTTT
cdr3_aa: CASSLEQSYNSPLHF
v_call: TRBV5-1
j_call: TRBJ1-6
clone_size: few
d_call: -

cdr3_nt: TGCGCCAGCAGCTTGGACGGAAACTATGGCTACACCTTC
cdr3_aa: CASSLDGNYGYTF
v_call: TRBV5-1
j_call: TRBJ1-2
clone_size: -
d_call: -

cdr3_nt: TGCGCCAGCAGACCGGGACAGGCGTCCTCCTACGAGCAGTACTTC
cdr3_aa: CASRPGQASSYEQYF
v_call: TRBV10-2
j_call: TRBJ2-7
clone_size: once
d_call: TRBD1

cdr3_nt: TGTGCCAGCAGCTTAGGGACTAGCGGGAGGCGGACCGGGGAGCTGTTTTTT
cdr3_aa: CASSLGTSGRRTGELFF
v_call: TRBV7-3
j_call: TRBJ2-2
clone_size: -
d_call: TRBD2

cdr3_nt: TGTGCCAGCAGCTTAGGGACCGGGACAGGGGCTGGAAACACCATATATTTT
cdr3_aa: CASSLGTGTGAGNTIYF
v_call: TRBV7-9
j_call: TRBJ1-3
clone_size: medium-sized
d_call: TRBD1

cdr3_nt: TGTGCCAGCAGTGAATCAGGGTACAATCAGCCCCAGCATTTT
cdr3_aa: CASSESGYNQPQHF
v_call: TRBV2
j_call: TRBJ1-5
clone_size: -
d_call: -

cdr3_nt: TGTGCCAGCTCACCAGATTTCCTCGGCCTAGAGGCTGAAGCTTTCTTT
cdr3_aa: CASSPDFLGLEAEAFF
v_call: TRBV18
j_call: TRBJ1-1
clone_size: -
d_call: -

cdr3_nt: TGTGCCAGCAGTTCGGCGGTGGGCAGGGGTTTGACCGGGGAGCTGTTTTTT
cdr3_aa: CASSSAVGRGLTGELFF
v_call: TRBV27
j_call: TRBJ2-2
clone_size: -
d_call: -

cdr3_nt: TGTGCCAGCAGCCCGCAGGGGGTTTGGGGCACTGAAGCTTTCTTT
cdr3_aa: CASSPQGVWGTEAFF
v_call: TRBV7-9
j_call: TRBJ1-1
clone_size: -
d_call: TRBD1

cdr3_nt: TGTGCCAGCAGTGGGGGAACAGGCCCTGGGTGGTTTCATGGCTACACCTTC
cdr3_aa: CASSGGTGPGWFHGYTF
v_call: TRBV6-1
j_call: TRBJ1-2
clone_size: -
d_call: -

cdr3_nt: TGTGCCAGCAGTGAACAGGGATATGAGCAGTTCTTC
cdr3_aa: CASSEQGYEQFF
v_call: TRBV6-1
j_call: TRBJ2-1
clone_size: -
d_call: -

cdr3_nt: TGTGCCTGGAGTGCCAGCCCCAATGAAAAACTGTTTTTT
cdr3_aa: CAWSASPNEKLFF
v_call: TRBV30
j_call: TRBJ1-4
clone_size: -
d_call: -